This passage covers 9 T cell receptor beta chains from one sample sequenced in a study of blood T cell repertoires in COVID-19. The method was immunoSEQ multiplex PCR; TCRdb's version includes in-frame clones alone and lacks a portion of them. This repertoire shows a few hundred thousand clones, 87% found once; its top ten account for roughly 1.9%. Specimen: PBMCs or T cells enriched from blood (not recorded which). The receptors originated from a man in his forties or fifties in a cohort exposed to, infected with or recovered from COVID-19 (not recorded which).

The chain uses TRBV7-2 and TRBJ2-7; 7 positions agree with TRBD1. Per germline, CDR1 SGHTA and CDR2 FQGNSA. J gave up 5 bases and V 2 bases, and 12 bases lay outside the gene matches. The CDR3 loop spans 16 amino acids. CDR3 amino acids: CASSLSAGTAKDEQYF. The CDR3 DNA sequence: TGTGCCAGCAGCTTATCGGCAGGGACAGCCAAGGACGAGCAGTACTTC.

The chain couples TRBV2 to TRBJ2-5, with D tentatively TRBD1 (6 bases). Trimming cost V 8 bases and J 2 bases, with 18 bases left between them. This CDR3 is 15 amino acids long. CDR1 SNHLY and CDR2 FYNNEI come from the germline V gene. CDR3 DNA sequence: TGTGCCAGCCGGATGGGGGCTAGCAGACAAGAGACCCAGTACTTC. Its translation is CASRMGASRQETQYF.

This clone has just a few counts. V and J are TRBV28 and TRBJ2-6, with D unclear. The V gene lost 6 bases and the J gene lost 4 bases, with 13 bases spanning the gap. The CDR3 runs to 15 residues. Germline CDR1 reads MDHEN; CDR2 reads SYDVKM. CDR3 DNA sequence: TGTGCCAGCAGCCTCACGGTCTCAGGGGCCAACGTCCTGACTTTC. It specifies CASSLTVSGANVLTF. Looking up the rest from reference TRBV28 and TRBJ2-6 gives the full variable domain: DVKVTQSSRYLVKRTGEKVFLECVQDMDHENMFWYRQDPGLGLRLIYFSYDVKMKEKGDIPEGYSVSREKKERFSLILESASTNQTSMYLCASSLTVSGANVLTFGAGSRLTVL.

The chain employs TRBV4-2 and TRBJ1-5, with D possibly being TRBD1 (6 bases). The CDR3 totals 15 residues. V lost 0 bases and J 3 bases, leaving 9 bases between the germline ends. CDR1 LGHNA and CDR2 YNFKEQ come from the germline V gene. CDR3: CASSQEQGFNQPQHF. DNA of the CDR3: TGTGCCAGCAGCCAAGAACAGGGTTTCAATCAGCCCCAGCATTTT.

The rearrangement uses TRBV27 and TRBJ2-7, with D perhaps TRBD1 (6 bases). The CDR3 extends over 13 amino acids. Per the germline V gene, CDR1 is MNHEY and CDR2 is SMNVEV (reference sequence). V was trimmed by 6 bases and J by 4 bases, leaving 13 bases between them. The CDR3 protein is CASSLLQGYEQYF. DNA of the CDR3: TGTGCCAGCAGCCTGCTACAGGGTTACGAGCAGTACTTC.

This sequence joins TRBV29-1 and TRBJ1-3; 7 bases are a match to TRBD1. The germline V gene has CDR1 SQVTM and CDR2 ANQGSEA. This CDR3 is 14 amino acids long. CDR3 sequence: CSAHQGGSGNTIYF. The CDR3 DNA sequence: TGCAGTGCACATCAGGGGGGCTCTGGAAACACCATATATTTT.

The chain carries TRBV4-2 and TRBJ1-2; D perhaps matches TRBD1 (6 bases). Germline V gene lookup returns CDR1 LGHNA and CDR2 YNFKEQ. This CDR3 has 17 residues. Trimming left V 0 bases short and J 5 bases short, with 19 bases between. This chain's CDR3 is CASSQDLTNPGVYGYTF. CDR3 sequence (DNA): TGTGCCAGCAGCCAAGATCTCACTAATCCAGGGGTATATGGCTACACCTTC.

V and J are TRBV19 and TRBJ1-3; TRBD1 aligns across 9 bases. This CDR3 is built from 14 residues. Unmatched junction bases numbered 2, after V lost 8 bases and J lost 0 bases. Germline CDR1 reads LNHDA; CDR2 reads SQIVND (reference sequence). CDR3 amino acids: CASWDRASGNTIYF. CDR3 coding DNA: TGTGCCAGTTGGGACAGGGCCTCTGGAAACACCATATATTTT.

This clone appeared a few times. The chain employs TRBV5-4 and TRBJ2-5; TRBD1 agrees at 10 bases. Unmatched junction bases numbered 5, after V lost 4 bases and J lost 5 bases. The CDR3 has 14 amino acids. Germline assignment: CDR1 SGHNT and CDR2 YYREEE (reference sequence). In DNA form, the CDR3 reads TGTGCCAGCAGCAAGGACAGGGGGAGGGAGACCCAGTACTTC. It yields the protein CASSKDRGRETQYF. The variable domain in full, with the rest retrieved from reference TRBV5-4 and TRBJ2-5, is ETGVTQSPTHLIKTRGQQVTLRCSSQSGHNTVSWYQQALGQGPQFIFQYYREEENGRGNFPPRFSGLQFPNYSSELNVNALELDDSALYLCASSKDRGRETQYFGPGTRLLVL.